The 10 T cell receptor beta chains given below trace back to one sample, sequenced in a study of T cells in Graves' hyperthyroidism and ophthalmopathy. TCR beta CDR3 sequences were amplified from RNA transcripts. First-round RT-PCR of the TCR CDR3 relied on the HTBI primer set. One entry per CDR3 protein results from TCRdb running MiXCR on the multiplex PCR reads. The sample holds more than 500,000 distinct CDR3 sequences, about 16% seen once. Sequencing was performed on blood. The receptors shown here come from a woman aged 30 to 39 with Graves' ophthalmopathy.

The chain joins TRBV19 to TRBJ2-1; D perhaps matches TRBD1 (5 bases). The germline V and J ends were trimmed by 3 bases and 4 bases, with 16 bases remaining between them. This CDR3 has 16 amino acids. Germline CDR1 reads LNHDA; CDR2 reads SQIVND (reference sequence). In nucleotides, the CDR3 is TGTGCCAGTAGTATGGCCCAGGGTGCAGGATACAATGAGCAGTTCTTC. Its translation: CASSMAQGAGYNEQFF. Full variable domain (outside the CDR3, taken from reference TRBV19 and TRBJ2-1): DGGITQSPKYLFRKEGQNVTLSCEQNLNHDAMYWYRQDPGQGLRLIYYSQIVNDFQKGDIAEGYSVSREKKESFPLTVTSAQKNPTAFYLCASSMAQGAGYNEQFFGPGTRLTVL.

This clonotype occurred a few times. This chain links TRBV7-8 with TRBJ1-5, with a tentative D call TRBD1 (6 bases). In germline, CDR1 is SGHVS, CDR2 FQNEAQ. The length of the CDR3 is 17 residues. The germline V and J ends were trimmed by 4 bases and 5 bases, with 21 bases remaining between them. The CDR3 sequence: CASSSLGGRTADQPQHF. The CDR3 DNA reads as TGTGCCAGCAGCTCCTTAGGGGGGAGGACGGCAGATCAGCCCCAGCATTTT.

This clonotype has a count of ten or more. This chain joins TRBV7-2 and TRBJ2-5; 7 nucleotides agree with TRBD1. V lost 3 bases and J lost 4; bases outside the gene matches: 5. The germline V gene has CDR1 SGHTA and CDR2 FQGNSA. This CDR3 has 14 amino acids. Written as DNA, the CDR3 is TGTGCCAGCAGCTTGGTTACAGGGGTAGAGACCCAGTACTTC. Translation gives CASSLVTGVETQYF.

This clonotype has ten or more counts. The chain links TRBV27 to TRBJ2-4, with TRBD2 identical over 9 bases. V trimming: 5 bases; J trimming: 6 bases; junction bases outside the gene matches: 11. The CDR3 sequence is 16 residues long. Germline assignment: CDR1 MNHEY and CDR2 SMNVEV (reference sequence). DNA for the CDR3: TGTGCCAGCAGTAGACCAGCGGGAGGCCTGCCAAACATTCAGTACTTC. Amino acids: CASSRPAGGLPNIQYF.

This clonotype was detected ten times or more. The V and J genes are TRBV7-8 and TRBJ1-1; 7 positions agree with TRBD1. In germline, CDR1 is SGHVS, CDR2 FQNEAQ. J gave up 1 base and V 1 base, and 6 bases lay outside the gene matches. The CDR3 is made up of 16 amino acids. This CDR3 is CASSLEQGRRNTEAFF. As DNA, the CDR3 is TGTGCCAGCAGCTTAGAACAGGGGAGACGGAACACTGAAGCTTTCTTT. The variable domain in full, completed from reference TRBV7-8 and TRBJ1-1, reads GAGVSQSPRYKVAKRGQDVALRCDPISGHVSLFWYQQALGQGPEFLTYFQNEAQLDKSGLPSDRFFAERPEGSVSTLKIQRTQQEDSAVYLCASSLEQGRRNTEAFFGQGTRLTVV.

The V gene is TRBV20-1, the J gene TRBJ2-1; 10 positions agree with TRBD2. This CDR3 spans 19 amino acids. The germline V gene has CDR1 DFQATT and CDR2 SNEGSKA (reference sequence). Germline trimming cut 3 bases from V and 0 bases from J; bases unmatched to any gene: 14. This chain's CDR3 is CSASDLGAGGGFSYNEQFF. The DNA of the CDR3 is TGCAGTGCTAGCGACTTGGGAGCGGGAGGGGGATTCTCCTACAATGAGCAGTTCTTC.

In DNA form, the CDR3 reads TGTGCCACCAGTGATTTTGGACGCTCCTACAATGAGCAGTTCTTC. Amino acids: CATSDFGRSYNEQFF. This rearrangement joins TRBV24-1 to TRBJ2-1; no definite D call. CDR1 is KGHDR, CDR2 SFDVKD, per germline. V lost 1 base and J lost 0, with 6 bases in between. This CDR3 has 15 residues.

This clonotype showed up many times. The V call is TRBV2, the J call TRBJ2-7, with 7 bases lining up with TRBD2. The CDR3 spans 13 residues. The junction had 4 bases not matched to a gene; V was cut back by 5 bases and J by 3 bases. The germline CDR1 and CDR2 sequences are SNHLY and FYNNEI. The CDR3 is CASSLGLLYEQYF. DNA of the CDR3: TGTGCCAGCAGTCTGGGACTACTCTACGAGCAGTACTTC.

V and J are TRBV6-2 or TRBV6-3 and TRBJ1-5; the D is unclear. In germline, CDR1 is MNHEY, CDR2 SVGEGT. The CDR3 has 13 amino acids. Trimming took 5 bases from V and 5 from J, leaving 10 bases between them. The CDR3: CASSTRWDQPQHF. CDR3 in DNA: TGTGCCAGCAGTACCAGATGGGATCAGCCCCAGCATTTT.

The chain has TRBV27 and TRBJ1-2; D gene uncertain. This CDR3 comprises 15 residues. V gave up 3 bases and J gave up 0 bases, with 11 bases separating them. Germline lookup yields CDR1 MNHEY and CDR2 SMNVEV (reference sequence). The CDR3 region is CASSLKGKANYGYTF. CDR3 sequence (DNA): TGTGCCAGCAGTTTGAAAGGGAAGGCTAACTATGGCTACACCTTC.